The 30 T cell receptor beta chains given below trace back to one sample, sequenced in a study of metastatic and nonmetastatic thyroid tumors. The entire patient cohort was treatment-naive prior to thyroid surgery. Using MiXCR, TCRdb reanalyzed the PCR reads. The sample consists of under 45,000 clones, more than 25% of them appearing once. The sequencing input was blood. These receptors all stem from a male donor with papillary thyroid cancer or a benign thyroid nodule (not recorded which). Some clones in this sample may be carry-over from other donors' samples.

This clone was recorded at least ten times. The rearrangement joins TRBV25-1 to TRBJ2-1; 13 bases match TRBD2. Per the germline V gene, CDR1 is MGHDK and CDR2 is SYGVNS. This CDR3 is 15 amino acids long. V was clipped by 5 bases and J by 10 bases; unmatched bases: 8. The CDR3 loop reads CASSKGLAGALEQFF. The CDR3 coding sequence is TGTGCCAGCAGTAAAGGACTAGCGGGAGCATTAGAGCAGTTCTTC.

This clone is classed as large. The gene calls are TRBV6-5 and TRBJ1-6; D is possibly TRBD1 (5 bases). CDR1 MNHEY and CDR2 SVGAGI come from the germline V gene. V lost 2 bases and J lost 9, with 14 bases in between. This CDR3 spans 15 amino acids. The CDR3 region is CASSYEEGSSSPLHF. In DNA, the CDR3 is TGTGCCAGCAGTTACGAGGAGGGGAGTAGTTCACCCCTCCACTTT.

This clone was counted at least ten times. The chain uses TRBV3-1 and TRBJ1-4; D remains unclear. V dropped 3 bases and J dropped 8 bases, with 10 bases sitting between them. Germline values: CDR1 LGHDT, CDR2 YNNKEL (reference sequence). The CDR3 totals 13 residues. CDR3 loop: CASSQVTSEKLFF. The CDR3, as DNA: TGTGCCAGCAGCCAGGTAACATCGGAAAAACTGTTTTTT.

This chain links TRBV24-1 with TRBJ2-3, with D possibly TRBD2 on 5 matching bases. The V gene lost 7 bases and the J gene lost 8 bases, with 18 bases spanning the gap. The CDR3 runs to 14 residues. CDR1 and CDR2 from the germline V gene are KGHDR and SFDVKD. For the CDR3, the DNA is TGTGCCACCAGAGGACTTAAAGAGGCTAGTACGCAGTATTTT. It yields the protein CATRGLKEASTQYF.

To note about this clone: An end of the junction differs from the germline gene, which may be a read error. This chain connects TRBV2 to TRBJ1-6; D not certain. Germline CDR1 is SNHLY and CDR2 is FYNNEI. This CDR3 is built from 15 residues. The CDR3 bases are TGTGCCAGCAGTGGGCTGGTTCTGGATAATTCGCCCCTCCACTTT. It specifies CASSGLVLDNSPLHF.

The chain recombines TRBV7-3 with TRBJ1-5, with TRBD1 as a possible D gene (5 bases). The CDR3 is made up of 13 amino acids. The V gene lost 2 bases and the J gene lost 9 bases, with 11 bases spanning the gap. Germline lookup yields CDR1 SGHTA and CDR2 FQGTGA. For the CDR3, the DNA is TGTGCCAGCAGCTTAGGGCAGGGTCGGCCCCAGCATTTT. Amino acids: CASSLGQGRPQHF.

This clone occurred a few times. A read error may produce the germline difference seen at one junction end. This chain uses TRBV10-3 with TRBJ2-3, with no clear D. This CDR3 has 13 amino acids. CDR1 and CDR2 from the germline V gene are ENHRY and SYGVKD. The CDR3 here is CAISLRSTDKQYF. As DNA, the CDR3 is TGTGCCATCTCACTGCGGAGCACAGATAAGCAGTATTTT.

This clone has more than one count but fewer than ten. The chain has TRBV28 and TRBJ2-7; no definite D call. The CDR3 is 15 amino acids. Germline lookup yields CDR1 MDHEN and CDR2 SYDVKM. The germline V and J ends were trimmed by 4 bases and 0 bases, with 13 bases remaining between them. CDR3 nucleotides: TGTGCCAGCAGTTCCCCGTCGGGCCCCTCCTACGAGCAGTACTTC. Translation gives CASSSPSGPSYEQYF.

The chain is built from TRBV11-2 and TRBJ2-2; D remains ambiguous. The germline V gene has CDR1 SGHAT and CDR2 FQNNGV. V lost 0 bases to trimming and J lost 11 bases, with 22 bases between them. The CDR3 consists of 17 residues. The DNA for the CDR3 is TGTGCCAGCAGCTTAGAGGTCCGCCAGTTTAACACCTGTGAGCTGTTTTTT. Encoded protein: CASSLEVRQFNTCELFF.

This clone was counted only a few times. The junction shows a germline mismatch at one end, possibly a read error. V is TRBV19 and J is TRBJ2-3, with unresolved D. Germline V gives CDR1 LNHDA, CDR2 SQIVND (reference sequence). This CDR3 spans 14 amino acids. The CDR3 DNA is TGTGCCAGTAGTATTTCCCTAGATTTGAATACACAGTATTTT. It codes for CASSISLDLNTQYF. Full variable domain (missing parts from reference TRBV19 and TRBJ2-3): DGGITQSPKYLFRKEGQNVTLSCEQNLNHDAMYWYRQDPGQGLRLIYYSQIVNDFQKGDIAEGYSVSREKKESFPLTVTSAQKNPTAFYLCASSISLDLNTQYFGPGTRLTVL.

The chain uses TRBV29-1 and TRBJ2-7; 8 bases line up with TRBD2. Germline loops: CDR1 SQVTM, CDR2 ANQGSEA. With 5 bases clipped from V and 1 base from J, the junction kept 13 bases outside the gene matches. The CDR3 loop spans 16 amino acids. The CDR3 coding sequence is TGCAGCGTTAGGCGGGGGGCGAGGCAATGGTCCTACGAGCAGTACTTC. Amino acids: CSVRRGARQWSYEQYF.

There are many counts of this clone. DNA for the CDR3: TGTGCCAGCAGCTCACCCCGACAGGGGGTAATCAATGAGCAGTTCTTC. Translated, it gives CASSSPRQGVINEQFF. V gene TRBV11-1 combines with J gene TRBJ2-1; TRBD1 matches at 9 bases. This CDR3 comprises 16 residues. The germline V gene has CDR1 SGHAT and CDR2 FQDESV (reference sequence). Losses at the gene ends were 4 bases for V and 6 bases for J; bases not matched to a gene: 10.

With respect to this clone: At one end, the junction sequence differs from germline, possibly due to a read error. The chain couples TRBV12-3 or TRBV12-4 to TRBJ2-1; TRBD2 is a possible D gene (6 bases). This CDR3 has 15 residues. The CDR3 loop is CASHFERRGKNDQFF. The CDR3 DNA sequence: TGTGCCAGCCATTTCGAGAGGCGGGGTAAGAATGATCAGTTCTTC.

The chain joins TRBV6-1 to TRBJ2-7; D is perhaps TRBD2 (6 bases). Germline CDR1 reads MNHNS; CDR2 reads SASEGT. Deletions cut 8 bases from V and 2 bases from J, with 16 bases between. The CDR3 sequence is 14 residues long. The CDR3 bases are TGTGCCAGCGCGGGGACTCTCCCCCCCTACGAGCAGTACTTC. Its protein product is CASAGTLPPYEQYF.

This clone showed up many times. The chain employs TRBV20-1 and TRBJ1-5; 10 positions agree with TRBD1. Trimming cost V 6 bases and J 9 bases; bases outside gene matches: 8. Germline V lookup: CDR1 DFQATT, CDR2 SNEGSKA (reference sequence). CDR3 length: 13 residues. The CDR3 region is CSASGTGVVPQHF. As DNA, the CDR3 is TGCAGTGCCTCCGGGACAGGGGTCGTGCCCCAGCATTTT.

The rearrangement uses TRBV11-2 and TRBJ1-5; possibly TRBD1 for D (5 bases). The CDR3 contains 13 residues. Germline assignment: CDR1 SGHAT and CDR2 FQNNGV. The V gene lost 5 bases and the J gene lost 5 bases, with 10 bases spanning the gap. CDR3 sequence: CASSVDTYQPQHF. Written as DNA, the CDR3 is TGTGCCAGCAGCGTGGACACTTATCAGCCCCAGCATTTT.

This clone was picked up many times. J is TRBJ2-1 and V is TRBV7-6, with 7 bases lining up with TRBD1. The V and J ends lost 5 bases and 5 bases, in that order; junction bases with no gene match: 6. The CDR3 covers 14 residues. CDR1 is SGHVS, CDR2 FNYEAQ, per germline. This CDR3 reads CASSPRTGHNEQFF. CDR3 nucleotides: TGTGCCAGCAGCCCAAGGACAGGTCACAATGAGCAGTTCTTC.

This clone was counted at least ten times. The chain couples TRBV7-9 to TRBJ1-6, with 8 bases matching TRBD1. The junction had 5 bases not matched to a gene; V was cut back by 5 bases and J by 8 bases. Germline loops: CDR1 SEHNR, CDR2 FQNEAQ (reference sequence). The CDR3 length is 14 residues. CDR3 in DNA: TGTGCCAGCAGCGGACAGGGTCAGGATTCACCCCTCCACTTT. This sequence encodes CASSGQGQDSPLHF.

This clone was seen at least ten times. This chain joins TRBV4-2 and TRBJ1-1; D gene uncertain. V was shortened by 0 bases and J by 5 bases, with 13 bases between the two germline ends. The CDR3 sequence is 15 residues long. The V gene's germline CDR1 is LGHNA and CDR2 YNFKEQ. The DNA of the CDR3 is TGTGCCAGCAGCCAAGAGATACATGATGGGACTGAAGCTTTCTTT. Its protein is CASSQEIHDGTEAFF.

Ten or more counts support this clone. This chain connects TRBV30 to TRBJ1-6; D is unresolved. CDR1 is GTSNPN, CDR2 SVGIG, per germline (reference sequence). This CDR3 region has 16 residues. Between the trimmed V and J ends, which lost 0 bases and 12 bases, there was a span of 21 bases. CDR3 protein: CAWSVSAGPPSRPLHF. Here the CDR3 DNA reads TGTGCCTGGAGTGTATCGGCCGGGCCCCCTTCAAGACCCCTCCACTTT.

This clone was seen ten or more times. This sequence joins TRBV30 and TRBJ2-3; D is unresolved. Trimming took 3 bases from V and 4 from J, leaving 8 bases between them. Germline-derived CDR1 and CDR2 are GTSNPN and SVGIG (reference sequence). The CDR3 is 12 amino acids. As DNA, the CDR3 is TGTGCCTGGAGGGCCCAATCAGATACGCAGTATTTT. Its protein is CAWRAQSDTQYF.

This clone was observed many times. The chain links TRBV19 to TRBJ1-4, with D possibly being TRBD1 (6 bases). This CDR3 spans 16 amino acids. Germline CDR1 LNHDA, CDR2 SQIVND (reference sequence). V lost 6 bases and J 2 bases, leaving 16 bases between the germline ends. The CDR3 bases are TGTGCCAGTAGCAATAGCCGGGGGCGGACTAATGAAAAACTGTTTTTT. Its protein product is CASSNSRGRTNEKLFF.

A few counts support this clone. The chain uses TRBV15 and TRBJ2-1; D perhaps matches TRBD1 (6 bases). Germline V gives CDR1 LNHNV, CDR2 YYDKDF (reference sequence). Trimming took 9 bases from V and 4 from J, leaving 22 bases between them. The CDR3 consists of 16 residues. This CDR3 is CATSGIEGVLYNEQFF. CDR3 sequence (DNA): TGTGCCACGAGCGGCATAGAGGGGGTATTATACAATGAGCAGTTCTTC.

This chain joins TRBV6-1 and TRBJ2-7, with D possibly TRBD2 on 6 matching bases. There are 13 residues in the CDR3. Germline assignment: CDR1 MNHNS and CDR2 SASEGT. Trimming stripped 6 bases from V and 8 bases from J, with 17 bases between. CDR3 DNA sequence: TGTGCCAGCAGGCCGGGACTGGCTGTGAAGCAGTACTTC. Protein sequence: CASRPGLAVKQYF.

The chain has TRBV20-1 and TRBJ2-1, with D perhaps given as TRBD1 or TRBD2 (5 bases each). Germline V gene lookup returns CDR1 DFQATT and CDR2 SNEGSKA (reference sequence). The CDR3 runs to 16 residues. Trimming shortened V by 3 bases and J by 7 bases, and 22 bases separated the two germline ends. The CDR3 region is CSASGGARRAGNEQFF. CDR3 nucleotides: TGCAGTGCTAGTGGTGGGGCGCGCCGGGCGGGTAATGAGCAGTTCTTC.

J is TRBJ2-6 and V is TRBV4-2; 8 positions agree with TRBD1. The CDR3 extends over 17 amino acids. CDR1 is LGHNA and CDR2 is YNFKEQ in the germline V gene. V lost 4 bases and J lost 2; bases outside the gene matches: 7. This CDR3 reads CASSLRAGGAGANVLTF. DNA for the CDR3: TGTGCCAGCAGCCTCCGTGCAGGGGGCGCTGGGGCCAACGTCCTGACTTTC.

This clone was recorded at least ten times. The chain has TRBV7-9 and TRBJ2-3; weak D call: TRBD1 (6 bases). Trimming removed 1 base from V and 0 bases from J, with 14 bases in between. The CDR3 has 17 amino acids. Germline loops: CDR1 SEHNR, CDR2 FQNEAQ (reference sequence). The chain's CDR3 is CASSLDPGTTSTDTQYF. DNA of the CDR3: TGTGCCAGCAGCTTAGATCCCGGGACAACTAGCACAGATACGCAGTATTTT. Filled out from reference TRBV7-9 and TRBJ2-3, the complete variable domain reads DTGVSQNPRHKITKRGQNVTFRCDPISEHNRLYWYRQTLGQGPEFLTYFQNEAQLEKSRLLSDRFSAERPKGSFSTLEIQRTEQGDSAMYLCASSLDPGTTSTDTQYFGPGTRLTVL.

This clone was seen a handful of times. An end of the junction does not agree with germline; a read error may underlie this. The CDR3 loop is CAISVRGGGEQYF. The CDR3 DNA sequence: TGTGCCATCAGCGTGAGGGGGGGTGGCGAGCAGTACTTC. The chain couples TRBV9 to TRBJ2-7, with D maybe TRBD2 (7 bases). The germline gives CDR1 SGDLS, CDR2 YYNGEE. The CDR3 consists of 13 residues.

This clone was seen ten or more times. The chain has TRBV6-4 and TRBJ2-3; D is perhaps TRBD2 (6 bases). This CDR3 spans 14 amino acids. Trimming took off 6 bases at V and 6 bases at J, with 16 bases between the two ends. The germline V gene encodes CDR1 MRHNA and CDR2 SNTAGT. CDR3 DNA sequence: TGTGCCAGCAGGGCTAGCGAGAGTGGGGATACGCAGTATTTT. Amino acid sequence: CASRASESGDTQYF.

This clone has a handful of counts. The V gene is TRBV27, the J gene TRBJ2-7; D uncertain. The length of the CDR3 is 15 residues. Germline CDR1 reads MNHEY; CDR2 reads SMNVEV (reference sequence). V shed 6 bases and J shed 4 bases, with 19 bases lying between them. The CDR3 loop reads CASRAKGPPAYEQYF. CDR3 bases: TGTGCCAGCAGAGCGAAAGGGCCACCAGCGTACGAGCAGTACTTC.